The 4 T cell receptor beta chains given below trace back to one sample, sequenced in a study of control samples from healthy donors and cancer patients. Assay: immunoSEQ multiplex PCR; the TCRdb copy retains only in-frame clones and omits some. Among approximately 120,000 clones listed, around nine tenths were seen once. The sample was blood. These receptors were taken from a woman in her forties or fifties in good health.

Here the CDR3 reads CASSPGHRNSPLHF. The DNA of the CDR3 is TGTGCCAGCTCACCGGGACATCGTAATTCACCCCTCCACTTT. The chain recombines TRBV18 with TRBJ1-6; TRBD1 is a possible D gene (6 bases). Germline CDR1 reads KGHSH; CDR2 reads LQKENI. The CDR3 has 14 amino acids. The germline V and J ends were trimmed by 3 bases and 6 bases, with 9 bases remaining between them.

The rearrangement uses TRBV7-2 and TRBJ1-3, with D tentatively TRBD1 (6 bases). V shed 1 base and J shed 5 bases, with 15 bases lying between them. The V gene's germline CDR1 is SGHTA and CDR2 FQGNSA. The CDR3 spans 16 residues. CDR3 sequence (DNA): TGTGCCAGCAGCTTAGTGGGGGCCCCCCCAAGAAACACCATATATTTT. Protein product: CASSLVGAPPRNTIYF.

This rearrangement joins TRBV6-5 to TRBJ2-5; 8 bases agree with TRBD2. In germline, CDR1 is MNHEY, CDR2 SVGAGI. Germline trimming cut 6 bases from V and 4 bases from J; bases unmatched to any gene: 10. This CDR3 has 15 amino acids. The CDR3 bases are TGTGCCAGCAGCGTAGCGGGGTTTAGTGGAGAGACCCAGTACTTC. Translation gives CASSVAGFSGETQYF.

This clone showed up just once. This chain uses TRBV30 with TRBJ2-5, with D maybe TRBD2 (5 bases). CDR1 is GTSNPN and CDR2 is SVGIG in the germline V gene (reference sequence). V lost 2 bases and J lost 0, with 13 bases in between. This CDR3 is built from 15 residues. CDR3 region: CAWSIGSGYQETQYF. CDR3 sequence (DNA): TGTGCCTGGAGTATCGGGTCGGGGTACCAAGAGACCCAGTACTTC.